This passage covers 13 T cell receptor beta chains from one sample sequenced in a study of T-cell reconstitution after alpha-beta-depleted transplantation in children. Researchers prepared the TCRbeta library using unique molecular identifiers, the study reports. TCRdb re-analysed the PCR reads in MiXCR, keeping a single row per CDR3 protein. This table has approximately 110,000 distinct CDR3 sequences, about a tenth appearing once. The input for sequencing was PBMCs, taken before TCRalphabeta/CD19-depleted stem cell transplant. Source of these receptors: a boy aged 2 to 10 with acute lymphoblastic leukemia, due to receive a stem cell transplant.

The V call is TRBV6-5, the J call TRBJ2-7; D possibly corresponds to TRBD2 (5 bases). Trimming shortened V by 4 bases and J by 3 bases, and 10 bases separated the two germline ends. CDR3 length: 13 amino acids. Per germline, CDR1 MNHEY and CDR2 SVGAGI. In nucleotides, the CDR3 is TGTGCCAGCAGTTCCGGGAACCTCTACGAGCAGTACTTC. As protein: CASSSGNLYEQYF.

The genes are TRBV25-1 and TRBJ2-3, with a tentative D call TRBD2 (5 bases). CDR3 length: 17 residues. The V and J ends lost 7 bases and 0 bases respectively, with 20 bases between them. CDR1 and CDR2 (germline): MGHDK, SYGVNS. DNA of the CDR3: TGTGCCAGCAATCGCGGGTCGGCGGACTCTAGCACAGATACGCAGTATTTT. Protein product: CASNRGSADSSTDTQYF.

This clonotype was counted only a few times. This CDR3 is CASSLGIAPNYGYTF. CDR3 DNA: TGCGCCAGCAGCTTGGGGATAGCTCCTAACTATGGCTACACCTTC. The rearrangement joins TRBV5-1 to TRBJ1-2; no reliable D call. The CDR3 runs 15 residues. V was cut by 0 bases and J by 0 bases, with 9 bases left in between. The V gene's germline CDR1 is SGHRS and CDR2 YFSETQ.

This sequence joins TRBV27 and TRBJ1-2, with TRBD1 identical over 7 bases. V lost 4 bases, J lost 3 bases, and 8 bases stayed unmatched. Germline CDR1 is MNHEY and CDR2 is SMNVEV (reference sequence). The CDR3 has 15 amino acids. The CDR3 region has the DNA TGTGCCAGCAGTTCCCTAACAGGGGCGGACTATGGCTACACCTTC. Translating gives CASSSLTGADYGYTF.

Ten or more counts support this clonotype. The V gene is TRBV6-5, the J gene TRBJ2-1; TRBD2 is a possible D gene (6 bases). CDR3 length equals 15 residues. V was shortened by 0 bases and J by 0 bases, with 6 bases between the two germline ends. CDR1 MNHEY and CDR2 SVGAGI come from the germline V gene. The CDR3 DNA sequence: TGTGCCAGCAGTTACTCTAGCGGCTCCTACAATGAGCAGTTCTTC. Amino acid sequence: CASSYSSGSYNEQFF.

This clonotype came up a few times. The V call is TRBV19, the J call TRBJ2-2; D not resolved. This CDR3 has 12 residues. Trimming took 1 base from V and 6 from J, leaving 3 bases between them. From germline, CDR1 is LNHDA and CDR2 SQIVND (reference sequence). DNA of the CDR3: TGTGCCAGTAGTATAGCCTCCGGGGAGCTGTTTTTT. This gives the protein CASSIASGELFF.

This clonotype was recorded a few times. This chain links TRBV2 with TRBJ1-2; D is undetermined. V was pared by 8 bases and J by 6 bases, with 19 bases between. The CDR3 spans 14 residues. CDR1 and CDR2 (germline): SNHLY, FYNNEI. CDR3 in DNA: TGTGCCAGCTTCGTCGGTGGGCCAATAAATGGCTACACCTTC. Translating it yields CASFVGGPINGYTF.

This sequence joins TRBV6-1 and TRBJ2-7, with 7 bases aligning to TRBD1. V lost 6 bases, J lost 1 base, and 9 bases stayed unmatched. CDR1 and CDR2 (germline): MNHNS, SASEGT. This CDR3 spans 15 amino acids. The CDR3 sequence: CASRTTTGISYEQYF. The CDR3 bases are TGTGCCAGCAGGACAACGACAGGGATTTCCTACGAGCAGTACTTC.

This clonotype was seen ten or more times. J is TRBJ2-7 and V is TRBV7-6, with 9 bases aligning to TRBD2. Germline CDR1 SGHVS, CDR2 FNYEAQ. V shed 5 bases and J 6 bases; nucleotides not matched to a gene: 5. The CDR3 covers 13 residues. The CDR3 spells CASSLSGRGEQYF. In DNA, the CDR3 is TGTGCCAGCAGCCTTAGCGGGAGAGGCGAGCAGTACTTC.

V usage is TRBV11-2 and J usage is TRBJ2-3, with a possible D match to TRBD1 (6 bases). Trimming took off 6 bases at V and 4 bases at J, with 17 bases between the two ends. Germline CDR1 SGHAT, CDR2 FQNNGV. The CDR3 has 15 residues. CDR3 DNA sequence: TGTGCCAGCAGGAAGGGGGTTCCCGGGCCAGATACGCAGTATTTT. Its protein is CASRKGVPGPDTQYF.

The chain is built from TRBV11-3 and TRBJ2-3; D might be TRBD1 or TRBD2, each matching 5 bases. This CDR3 contains 15 residues. CDR1 and CDR2 (germline): SGHNT, YENEEA. V lost 0 bases and J 3 bases, leaving 10 bases between the germline ends. CDR3 in DNA: TGTGCCAGCAGCTTAGAGGGACGAACAACAGATACGCAGTATTTT. Its protein is CASSLEGRTTDTQYF.

This clonotype was seen a few times. The chain employs TRBV13 and TRBJ2-7; TRBD2 agrees at 8 bases. CDR3 length equals 14 residues. V trimming: 5 bases; J trimming: 5 bases; junction bases outside the gene matches: 8. From germline, CDR1 is PRHDT and CDR2 FYEKMQ (reference sequence). The CDR3 region is CASSASGRVDEQYF. The CDR3 region has the DNA TGTGCCAGCAGCGCGAGCGGGAGAGTCGACGAGCAGTACTTC.

There are a few counts of this clonotype. This chain connects TRBV20-1 to TRBJ1-2, with D perhaps matching TRBD1 (6 bases). Trimming shortened V by 5 bases and J by 8 bases, and 24 bases separated the two germline ends. The V gene's germline CDR1 is DFQATT and CDR2 SNEGSKA (reference sequence). The CDR3 runs 15 residues. CDR3 DNA: TGCAGTGCTCCATTAAGAGGAAACCCTAGGGGGGGCTACACCTTC. Protein: CSAPLRGNPRGGYTF.